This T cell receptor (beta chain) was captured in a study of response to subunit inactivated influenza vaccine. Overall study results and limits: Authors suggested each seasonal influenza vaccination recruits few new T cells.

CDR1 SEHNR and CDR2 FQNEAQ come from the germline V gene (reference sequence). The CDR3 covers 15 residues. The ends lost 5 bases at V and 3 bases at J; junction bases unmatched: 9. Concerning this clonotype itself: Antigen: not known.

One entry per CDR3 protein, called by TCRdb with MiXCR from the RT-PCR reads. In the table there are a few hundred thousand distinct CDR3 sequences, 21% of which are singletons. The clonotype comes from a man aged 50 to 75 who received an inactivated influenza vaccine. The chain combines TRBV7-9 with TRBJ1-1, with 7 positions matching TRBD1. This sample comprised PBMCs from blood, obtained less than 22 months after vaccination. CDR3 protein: CASSPNRGRYTEAFF. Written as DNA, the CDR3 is TGTGCCAGCAGCCCGAACAGGGGTCGGTACACTGAAGCTTTCTTT.